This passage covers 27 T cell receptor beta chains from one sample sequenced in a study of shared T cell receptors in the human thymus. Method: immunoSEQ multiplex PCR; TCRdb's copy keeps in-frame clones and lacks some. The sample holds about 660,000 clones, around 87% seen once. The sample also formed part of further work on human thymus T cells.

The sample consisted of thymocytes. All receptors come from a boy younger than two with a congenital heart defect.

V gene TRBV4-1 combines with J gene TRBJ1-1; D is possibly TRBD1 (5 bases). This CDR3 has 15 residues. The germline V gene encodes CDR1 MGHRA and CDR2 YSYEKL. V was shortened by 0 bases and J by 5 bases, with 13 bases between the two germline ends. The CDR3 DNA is TGCGCCAGCAGCCAAGACCAGGGACTCCTTACTGAAGCTTTCTTT. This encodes CASSQDQGLLTEAFF.

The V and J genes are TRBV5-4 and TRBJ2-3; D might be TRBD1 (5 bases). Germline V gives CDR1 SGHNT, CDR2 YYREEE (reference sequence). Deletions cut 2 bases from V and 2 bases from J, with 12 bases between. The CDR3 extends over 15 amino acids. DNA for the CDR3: TGTGCCAGCAGCTTTAGACAGTCGATCACAGATACGCAGTATTTT. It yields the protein CASSFRQSITDTQYF.

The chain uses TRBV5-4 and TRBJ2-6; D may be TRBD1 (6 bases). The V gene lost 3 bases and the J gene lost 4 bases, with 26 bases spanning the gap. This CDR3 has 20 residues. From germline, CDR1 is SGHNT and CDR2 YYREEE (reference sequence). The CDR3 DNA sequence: TGTGCCAGCAGCTCCTCACCGCCCCACAGGGAGAGGGAAGGGGCCAACGTCCTGACTTTC. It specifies CASSSSPPHREREGANVLTF.

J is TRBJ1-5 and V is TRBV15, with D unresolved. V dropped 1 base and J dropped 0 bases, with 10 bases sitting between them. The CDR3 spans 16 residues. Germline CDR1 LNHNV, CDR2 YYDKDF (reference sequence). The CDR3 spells CATSRGRNNSNQPQHF. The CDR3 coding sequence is TGTGCCACCAGCAGAGGGCGGAATAATAGCAATCAGCCCCAGCATTTT.

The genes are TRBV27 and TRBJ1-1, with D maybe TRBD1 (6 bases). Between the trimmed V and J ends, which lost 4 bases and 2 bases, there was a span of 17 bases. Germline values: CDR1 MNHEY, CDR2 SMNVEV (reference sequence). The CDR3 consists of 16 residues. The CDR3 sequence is CASSCRTGHGNTEAFF. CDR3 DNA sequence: TGTGCCAGCAGTTGCCGAACGGGACATGGAAACACTGAAGCTTTCTTT.

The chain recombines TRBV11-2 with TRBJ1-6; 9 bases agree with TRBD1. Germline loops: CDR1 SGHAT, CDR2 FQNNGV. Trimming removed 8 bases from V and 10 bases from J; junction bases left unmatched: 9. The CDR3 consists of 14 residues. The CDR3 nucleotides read TGTGCCAGCGCCCTCCGGGACAGGGAATCACCCCTCCACTTT. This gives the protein CASALRDRESPLHF.

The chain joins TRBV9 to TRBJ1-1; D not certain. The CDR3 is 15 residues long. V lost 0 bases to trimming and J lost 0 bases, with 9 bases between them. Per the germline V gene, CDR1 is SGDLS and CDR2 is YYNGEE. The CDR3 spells CASSVVSGLNTEAFF. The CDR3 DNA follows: TGTGCCAGCAGCGTAGTCTCAGGTTTGAACACTGAAGCTTTCTTT.

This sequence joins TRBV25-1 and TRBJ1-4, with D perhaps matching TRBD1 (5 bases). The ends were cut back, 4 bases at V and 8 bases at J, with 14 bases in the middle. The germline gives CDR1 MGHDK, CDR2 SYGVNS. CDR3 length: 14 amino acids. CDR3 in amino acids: CASSAQGSREKLFF. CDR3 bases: TGTGCCAGCAGTGCCCAGGGTAGCCGCGAAAAACTGTTTTTT.

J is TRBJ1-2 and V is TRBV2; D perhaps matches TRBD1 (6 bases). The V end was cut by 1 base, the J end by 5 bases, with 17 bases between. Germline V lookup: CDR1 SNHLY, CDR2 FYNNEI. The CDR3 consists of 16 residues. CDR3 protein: CASSEGVQGQVYGYTF. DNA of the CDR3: TGTGCCAGCAGTGAAGGAGTACAGGGCCAAGTATATGGCTACACCTTC.

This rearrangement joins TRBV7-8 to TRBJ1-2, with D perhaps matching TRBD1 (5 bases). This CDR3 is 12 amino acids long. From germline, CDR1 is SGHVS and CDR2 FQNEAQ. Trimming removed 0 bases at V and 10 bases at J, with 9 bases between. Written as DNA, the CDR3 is TGTGCCAGCAGCTTAGCCAGGGCGGACTACACCTTC. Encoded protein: CASSLARADYTF. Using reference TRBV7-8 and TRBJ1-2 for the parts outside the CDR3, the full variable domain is GAGVSQSPRYKVAKRGQDVALRCDPISGHVSLFWYQQALGQGPEFLTYFQNEAQLDKSGLPSDRFFAERPEGSVSTLKIQRTQQEDSAVYLCASSLARADYTFGSGTRLTVV.

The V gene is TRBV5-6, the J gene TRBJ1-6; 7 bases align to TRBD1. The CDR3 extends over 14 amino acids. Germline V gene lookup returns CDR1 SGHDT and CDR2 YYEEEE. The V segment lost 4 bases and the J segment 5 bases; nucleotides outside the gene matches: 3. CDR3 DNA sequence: TGTGCCAGCAGCCTAGGACAGGATAATTCACCCCTCCACTTT. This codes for CASSLGQDNSPLHF.

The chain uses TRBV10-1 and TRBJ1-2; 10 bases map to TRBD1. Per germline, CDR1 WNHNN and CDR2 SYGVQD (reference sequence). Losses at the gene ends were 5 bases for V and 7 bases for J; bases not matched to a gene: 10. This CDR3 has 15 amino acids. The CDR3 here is CASSRDRGGRGGYTF. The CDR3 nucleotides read TGCGCCAGCAGTAGGGACAGGGGAGGTCGTGGTGGCTACACCTTC.

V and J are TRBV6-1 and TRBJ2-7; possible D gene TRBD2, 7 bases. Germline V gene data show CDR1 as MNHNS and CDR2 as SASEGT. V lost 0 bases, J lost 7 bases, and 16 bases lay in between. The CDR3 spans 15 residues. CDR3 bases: TGTGCCAGCAGTGAAGCGTCTTCAGGGAGGGGGGAGCAGTACTTC. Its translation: CASSEASSGRGEQYF.

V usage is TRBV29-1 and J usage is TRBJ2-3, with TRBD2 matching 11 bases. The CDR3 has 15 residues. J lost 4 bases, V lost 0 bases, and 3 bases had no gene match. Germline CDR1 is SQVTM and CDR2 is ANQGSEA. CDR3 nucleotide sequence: TGCAGCGTTGAAGAGGTAGCGGGAGGGCCAGATACGCAGTATTTT. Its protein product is CSVEEVAGGPDTQYF.

CDR3 in amino acids: CASGPGLAGGPPHNEQFF. CDR3 DNA: TGTGCTAGTGGCCCCGGACTAGCGGGGGGGCCCCCTCACAATGAGCAGTTCTTC. The gene calls are TRBV12-5 and TRBJ2-1, with TRBD2 identical over 15 bases. The CDR3 extends over 18 amino acids. CDR1 is LGHNT, CDR2 FRNRAP, per germline. The junction had 11 bases not matched to a gene; V was cut back by 6 bases and J by 5 bases.

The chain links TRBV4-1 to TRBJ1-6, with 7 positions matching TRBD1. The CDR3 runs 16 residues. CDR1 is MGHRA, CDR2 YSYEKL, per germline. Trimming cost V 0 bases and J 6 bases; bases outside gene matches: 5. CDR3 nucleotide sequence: TGCGCCAGCAGCCAAGATAGACAGGGTGGTAATTCACCCCTCCACTTT. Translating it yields CASSQDRQGGNSPLHF.

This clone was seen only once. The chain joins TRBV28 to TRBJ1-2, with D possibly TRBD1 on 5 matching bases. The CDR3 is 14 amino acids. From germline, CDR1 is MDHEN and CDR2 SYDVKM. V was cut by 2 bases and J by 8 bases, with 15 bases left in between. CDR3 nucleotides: TGTGCCAGCAGTTTAGTGATGGGGCCGGTAGGCTACACCTTC. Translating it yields CASSLVMGPVGYTF.

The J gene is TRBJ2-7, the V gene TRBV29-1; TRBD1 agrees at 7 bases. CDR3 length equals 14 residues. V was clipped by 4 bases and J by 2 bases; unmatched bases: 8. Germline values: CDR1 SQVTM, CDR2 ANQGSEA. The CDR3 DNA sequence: TGCAGCGTTGCCGAGGGGGCAGCGGCCTACGAGCAGTACTTC. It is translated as CSVAEGAAAYEQYF.

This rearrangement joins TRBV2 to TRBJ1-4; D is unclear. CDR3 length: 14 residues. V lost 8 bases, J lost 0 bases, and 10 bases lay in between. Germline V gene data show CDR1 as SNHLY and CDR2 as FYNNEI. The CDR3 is CASHEQPTNEKLFF. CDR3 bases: TGTGCCAGCCATGAACAGCCAACTAATGAAAAACTGTTTTTT.

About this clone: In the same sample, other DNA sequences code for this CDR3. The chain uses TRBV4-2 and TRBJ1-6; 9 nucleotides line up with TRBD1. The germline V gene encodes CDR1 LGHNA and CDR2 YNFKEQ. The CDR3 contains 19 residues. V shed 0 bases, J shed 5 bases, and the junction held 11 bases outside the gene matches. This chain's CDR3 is CASSQDIKGTGLDNSPLHF. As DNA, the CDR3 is TGTGCCAGCAGCCAAGATATCAAGGGGACAGGGTTAGATAATTCACCCCTCCACTTT.

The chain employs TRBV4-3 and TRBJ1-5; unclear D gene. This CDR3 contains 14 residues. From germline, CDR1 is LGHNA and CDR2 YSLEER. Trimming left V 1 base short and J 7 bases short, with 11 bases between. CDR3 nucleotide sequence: TGCGCCAGCAGCCAAGGTCGACTGGCCCAGCCCCAGCATTTT. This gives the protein CASSQGRLAQPQHF.

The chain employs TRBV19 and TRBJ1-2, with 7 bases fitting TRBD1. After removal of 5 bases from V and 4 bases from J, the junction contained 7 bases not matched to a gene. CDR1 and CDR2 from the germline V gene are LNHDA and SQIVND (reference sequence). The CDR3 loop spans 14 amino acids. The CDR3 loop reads CASSPRQGFYGYTF. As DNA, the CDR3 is TGTGCCAGTAGTCCTCGACAGGGATTCTATGGCTACACCTTC.

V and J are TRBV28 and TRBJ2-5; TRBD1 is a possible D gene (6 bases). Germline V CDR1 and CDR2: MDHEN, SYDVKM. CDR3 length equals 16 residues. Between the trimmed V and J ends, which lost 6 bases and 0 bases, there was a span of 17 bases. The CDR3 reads CASSRSSDSYQETQYF. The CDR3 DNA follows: TGTGCCAGCAGCCGGAGCTCGGACAGCTACCAAGAGACCCAGTACTTC.

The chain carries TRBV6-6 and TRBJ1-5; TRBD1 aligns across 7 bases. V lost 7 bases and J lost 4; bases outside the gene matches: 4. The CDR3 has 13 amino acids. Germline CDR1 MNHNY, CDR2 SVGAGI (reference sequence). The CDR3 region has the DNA TGTGCCAGCAATCAACAGGGGAATCAGCCCCAGCATTTT. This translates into CASNQQGNQPQHF.

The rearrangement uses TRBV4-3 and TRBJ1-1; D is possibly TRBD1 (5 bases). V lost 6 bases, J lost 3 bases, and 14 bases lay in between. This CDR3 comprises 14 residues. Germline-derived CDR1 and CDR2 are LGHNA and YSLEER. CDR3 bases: TGCGCCAGCAGGCGGGACGTGGTGGACACTGAAGCTTTCTTT. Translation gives CASRRDVVDTEAFF.

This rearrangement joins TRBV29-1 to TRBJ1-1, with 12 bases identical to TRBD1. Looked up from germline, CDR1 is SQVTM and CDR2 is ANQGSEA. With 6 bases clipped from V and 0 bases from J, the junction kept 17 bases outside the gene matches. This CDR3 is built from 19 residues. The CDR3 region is CSVDSGTGGEVEMNTEAFF. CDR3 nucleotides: TGCAGCGTGGATTCCGGGACAGGGGGCGAGGTGGAAATGAACACTGAAGCTTTCTTT.

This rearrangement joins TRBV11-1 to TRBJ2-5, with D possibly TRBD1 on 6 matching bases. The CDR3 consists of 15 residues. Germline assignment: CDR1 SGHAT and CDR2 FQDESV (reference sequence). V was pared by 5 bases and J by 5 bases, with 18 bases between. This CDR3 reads CASSLYRAIPETQYF. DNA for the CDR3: TGTGCCAGCAGCCTTTACAGGGCAATCCCGGAGACCCAGTACTTC.